The 17 T cell receptor beta chains below all came from one sample that was sequenced in a study of T-cell memory formation after mild COVID-19. Using its own MiXCR run on the 5' RACE reads, TCRdb lists one record per CDR3 protein. The sample shows a few hundred thousand distinct CDR3 sequences, roughly 17% of them seen only once. Sequencing was carried out using PBMCs or a T cell subset sorted from them (not recorded which). These receptors were obtained from a man between 18 and 35 years old who had mild COVID-19 (a few samples of this study predate the infection). Cell type and time point are not known.

The rearrangement uses TRBV5-1 and TRBJ1-1; the match to TRBD1 covers 11 bases. Trimming cost V 5 bases and J 5 bases; bases outside gene matches: 8. In germline, CDR1 is SGHRS, CDR2 YFSETQ. This CDR3 comprises 15 residues. CDR3 residues: CASSQGQGVDTEAFF. The CDR3 coding sequence is TGCGCCAGCAGTCAGGGACAGGGGGTAGATACTGAAGCTTTCTTT. Variable domain in full (rest from reference TRBV5-1 and TRBJ1-1): KAGVTQTPRYLIKTRGQQVTLSCSPISGHRSVSWYQQTPGQGLQFLFEYFSETQRNKGNFPGRFSGRQFSNSRSEMNVSTLELGDSALYLCASSQGQGVDTEAFFGQGTRLTVV.

This clonotype was picked up a small number of times. The chain carries TRBV24-1 and TRBJ2-3; possible D gene TRBD2, 7 bases. V gave up 9 bases and J gave up 1 base, with 13 bases separating them. CDR1 and CDR2 (germline): KGHDR, SFDVKD. The CDR3 runs to 14 residues. The CDR3 protein is CATSPGGGTDTQYF. DNA for the CDR3: TGTGCCACCTCGCCGGGGGGCGGCACAGATACGCAGTATTTT.

The chain uses TRBV29-1 and TRBJ1-1, with D uncertain. The germline V gene has CDR1 SQVTM and CDR2 ANQGSEA. This CDR3 region has 11 residues. The germline V and J ends were trimmed by 5 bases and 5 bases, with 9 bases remaining between them. The DNA of the CDR3 is TGCAGCGTTCGGCAACAGACTGAAGCTTTCTTT. Its translation is CSVRQQTEAFF.

V is TRBV11-2 and J is TRBJ1-2; 7 bases are shared with TRBD1. Germline V gene sequence: CDR1 SGHAT, CDR2 FQNNGV. The V segment lost 3 bases and the J segment 8 bases; nucleotides outside the gene matches: 9. The CDR3 extends over 14 amino acids. This CDR3 is CASSFTVRQGGYTF. The CDR3 region has the DNA TGTGCCAGCAGCTTCACAGTAAGACAGGGAGGCTACACCTTC.

This clonotype has at least ten counts. The rearrangement links TRBV30 to TRBJ2-5; possibly TRBD2 for D (6 bases). Trimming removed 5 bases at V and 7 bases at J, with 17 bases between. The CDR3 length is 13 residues. Germline values: CDR1 GTSNPN, CDR2 SVGIG (reference sequence). The CDR3 DNA sequence: TGTGCCTGGGGGGACTCCCACCCGGGGACCCAGTACTTC. Its translation is CAWGDSHPGTQYF.

As to this clonotype: The junction shows a germline mismatch at one end, possibly a read error. The rearrangement links TRBV7-9 to TRBJ1-6; D call uncertain. This CDR3 spans 15 amino acids. Germline loops: CDR1 SEHNR, CDR2 FQNEAQ (reference sequence). CDR3 nucleotide sequence: TGTGCCAGCACCTTATCTGCAGGCTATAATTCACCCCTCCACTTT. Protein: CASTLSAGYNSPLHF. Variable domain in full (rest from reference TRBV7-9 and TRBJ1-6): DTGVSQNPRHKITKRGQNVTFRCDPISEHNRLYWYRQTLGQGPEFLTYFQNEAQLEKSRLLSDRFSAERPKGSFSTLEIQRTEQGDSAMYLCASTLSAGYNSPLHFGNGTRLTVT.

This clonotype was seen many times. This chain uses TRBV20-1 with TRBJ2-3; 14 nucleotides align to TRBD2. Per the germline V gene, CDR1 is DFQATT and CDR2 is SNEGSKA (reference sequence). The CDR3 consists of 15 residues. The chain's CDR3 is CSMRLAGGGTDTQYF. CDR3 DNA: TGCAGCATGAGACTAGCGGGGGGGGGCACAGATACGCAGTATTTT.

This clonotype was observed a few times. The chain carries TRBV7-3 and TRBJ2-1, with D perhaps matching TRBD1 (5 bases). Germline-derived CDR1 and CDR2 are SGHTA and FQGTGA. This CDR3 region has 16 residues. V was trimmed by 4 bases and J by 5 bases, leaving 18 bases between them. The CDR3 spells CASSSQGKAGDNEQFF. CDR3 nucleotide sequence: TGTGCCAGCAGCTCCCAGGGAAAAGCTGGGGACAATGAGCAGTTCTTC. Filled out from reference TRBV7-3 and TRBJ2-1, the complete variable domain reads GAGVSQTPSNKVTEKGKYVELRCDPISGHTALYWYRQSLGQGPEFLIYFQGTGAADDSGLPNDRFFAVRPEGSVSTLKIQRTERGDSAVYLCASSSQGKAGDNEQFFGPGTRLTVL.

This clonotype was found a few times. V and J are TRBV5-1 and TRBJ1-1, with 8 positions matching TRBD1. With V trimmed by 3 bases and J by 1 base, 5 bases remained unmatched. The CDR3 is 15 residues long. Per the germline V gene, CDR1 is SGHRS and CDR2 is YFSETQ. Here the CDR3 DNA reads TGCGCCAGCAGCTATGGACAGGGCGGGAACACTGAAGCTTTCTTT. This codes for CASSYGQGGNTEAFF. The full variable domain, with the rest looked up from reference TRBV5-1 and TRBJ1-1, is KAGVTQTPRYLIKTRGQQVTLSCSPISGHRSVSWYQQTPGQGLQFLFEYFSETQRNKGNFPGRFSGRQFSNSRSEMNVSTLELGDSALYLCASSYGQGGNTEAFFGQGTRLTVV.

This clonotype turned up a few times. The chain uses TRBV2 and TRBJ1-2; D ambiguous. This CDR3 comprises 13 residues. V gave up 6 bases and J gave up 1 base, with 9 bases separating them. Germline CDR1 is SNHLY and CDR2 is FYNNEI. CDR3 residues: CASSFDINYGYTF. The CDR3 nucleotides are TGTGCCAGCAGCTTTGACATTAACTATGGCTACACCTTC.

This clonotype was found a few times. The chain joins TRBV5-1 to TRBJ2-3, with D tentatively TRBD1 (5 bases). Trimming stripped 2 bases from V and 0 bases from J, with 10 bases between. Germline CDR1 reads SGHRS; CDR2 reads YFSETQ. The CDR3 is 15 amino acids. CDR3: CASSFEDSSTDTQYF. CDR3 bases: TGCGCCAGCAGCTTCGAAGACAGTAGCACAGATACGCAGTATTTT.

A few counts support this clonotype. V is TRBV4-1 and J is TRBJ1-6, with TRBD1 matching 8 bases. The germline V gene encodes CDR1 MGHRA and CDR2 YSYEKL. The J segment lost 4 bases and the V segment lost 5 bases, leaving 4 bases of the junction unmatched. The CDR3 runs to 15 residues. The CDR3 DNA reads as TGCGCCAGCAGCTCGGACAGGGCTTATAATTCACCCCTCCACTTT. Its protein product is CASSSDRAYNSPLHF.

This clonotype was counted between two and nine times. This chain joins TRBV6-5 and TRBJ1-6, with 11 positions matching TRBD1. Germline V CDR1 and CDR2: MNHEY, SVGAGI. This CDR3 has 15 residues. J lost 9 bases, V lost 3 bases, and 4 bases had no gene match. The CDR3 spells CASSYRDRGSSPLHF. The CDR3 nucleotides are TGTGCCAGCAGTTATAGGGACAGGGGGAGTTCACCCCTCCACTTT.

This clonotype was seen only a few times. This chain joins TRBV7-2 and TRBJ2-4; TRBD1 might be the D (6 bases). V was cut by 2 bases and J by 0 bases, with 11 bases left in between. The CDR3 has 16 residues. Germline assignment: CDR1 SGHTA and CDR2 FQGNSA. CDR3 in amino acids: CASSLFTGIAKNIQYF. The CDR3 DNA follows: TGTGCCAGCAGCTTATTCACAGGGATAGCCAAAAACATTCAGTACTTC.

This clonotype was recorded a few times. The CDR3 sequence: CASSLTGSPYEQYV. The CDR3 DNA sequence: TGCGCCAGCAGCCTGACAGGGAGCCCCTACGAGCAGTACGTC. The gene calls are TRBV5-1 and TRBJ2-7; 7 bases map to TRBD1. CDR3 length: 14 residues. The J segment lost 2 bases and the V segment lost 4 bases, leaving 6 bases of the junction unmatched. Germline CDR1 reads SGHRS; CDR2 reads YFSETQ.

This clonotype was detected a few times. The V call is TRBV11-2, the J call TRBJ2-4; D tentatively reads TRBD1 or TRBD2 (5 bases each). There are 16 residues in the CDR3. Germline values: CDR1 SGHAT, CDR2 FQNNGV. The V end was cut by 7 bases, the J end by 4 bases, with 20 bases between. The CDR3 protein is CASTPALGTLKNIQYF. The CDR3 nucleotides are TGTGCCAGCACCCCAGCCCTAGGGACGCTTAAAAACATTCAGTACTTC.

A few counts support this clonotype. V is TRBV19 and J is TRBJ2-5; D is tentatively TRBD1 or TRBD2 (5 bases each). V was cut by 6 bases and J by 0 bases, with 8 bases left in between. The V gene's germline CDR1 is LNHDA and CDR2 SQIVND (reference sequence). The CDR3 length is 13 residues. The CDR3 nucleotides read TGTGCCAGTAGGGGGACGAACCAAGAGACCCAGTACTTC. It translates to CASRGTNQETQYF.